This TCR beta chain was sequenced during a study of T cell repertoires in cytomegalovirus infection (dated by TCRdb to about 2019). Regarding the research as a whole: Alongside well-studied HLA-B-restricted epitopes, the peptide stimulations were aimed at recently identified HLA-C-restricted CMV epitopes, whose presentation resists viral immunomodulation. The HLA type of each donor mattered for the analysis, because public TCR beta signatures pointed to carriage of CMV infection along with the matching HLA type. General study outcomes and caveats: In the ex vivo response, HLA-C-restricted CMV-specific TCR beta clonotypes were dominant, and in two of eight donors the single most frequent clonotype came from this HLA-C-restricted group. Cumulative frequency of public TCR beta family members discriminated carriers of CMV infection plus the relevant HLA type in this cohort and an independent roughly 320-donor cohort.

V loses 3 bases of germline sequence and J loses 4 bases, and the interval between the two ends is 15 bases. Including cysteine and phenylalanine, the CDR3 has 15 amino acids. Only the CDR3 DNA is retained, 45 bases long and in frame from the first base. CDR1 MGHRA and CDR2 YSYEKL are derived from the germline V gene. This clonotype was recorded a few times. Its antigen has not been determined. Base qualities are not at hand, and no much larger clone is one base apart. The sample's treatment or condition label is to be understood as: in vitro stimulation with specific CMV peptide epitopes to enrich CMV-specific T cells. The sequencer listed for this sample is Illumina HiSeq 1500. The public reads were quality trimmed at Q25 with fastp and then assembled into clones with MiXCR by TCRdb, keeping productive beta chains. When rows share a CDR3 protein, they turn into one entry using the most common DNA and genes. In all, the sample holds some 800,000 distinct CDR3 sequences, and about 27% of those were seen once. The leading ten clones occupy around 12% of the sample.

Here the sequenced sample was cultured CD8+ T cells from PBMCs, taken from culture after CMV antigen stimulation. The chain is assembled from TRBV4-1 and TRBJ1-1; the D gene remains uncertain. This clonotype originated in a human donor in good health (CMV status not recorded). Some clones in this sample may be carry-over from other donors' samples. The sequenced DNA: TGCGCCAGCAGCCACCTTGCGGCCTGGGGCACTGAAGCTTTCTTT. Its amino acids are CASSHLAAWGTEAFF.